The 2 T cell receptor beta chains below all came from one sample that was sequenced in a study of blood T cells in healthy people across ages. Through a sample-barcoded 5' primer and a J-beta primer mix, a second PCR was run for 7 to 11 cycles. TCRdb recomputed calls from the 5' RACE reads with MiXCR, one row per CDR3 protein. The data hold some 790,000 distinct CDR3 sequences, with more than 25% observed a single time. Sequencing was carried out using blood. These receptors all stem from a woman of 80 years or more in good health.

In regard to this clonotype: This sequence may be a read error, since a much larger clone differs from it by one base. This chain connects TRBV27 to TRBJ2-5, with 13 bases matching TRBD2. The CDR3 covers 14 residues. The J segment lost 11 bases and the V segment lost 6 bases, leaving 9 bases of the junction unmatched. In germline, CDR1 is MNHEY, CDR2 SMNVEV (reference sequence). CDR3 sequence: CASRGTSGAGEQYF. As DNA, the CDR3 is TGTGCCAGCAGGGGGACTAGCGGGGCGGGTGAGCAGTACTTC.

This clonotype was recorded a few times. V and J are TRBV15 and TRBJ1-1; no reliable D call. Trimming left V 1 base short and J 2 bases short, with 8 bases between. The CDR3 has 14 amino acids. Germline CDR1 reads LNHNV; CDR2 reads YYDKDF (reference sequence). The CDR3 loop is CATSRVSRNTEAFF. The CDR3 nucleotides read TGTGCCACCAGCAGAGTTTCTAGAAACACTGAAGCTTTCTTT. The whole variable domain, remainder taken from reference TRBV15 and TRBJ1-1, is DAMVIQNPRYQVTQFGKPVTLSCSQTLNHNVMYWYQQKSSQAPKLLFHYYDKDFNNEADTPDNFQSRRPNTSFCFLDIRSPGLGDTAMYLCATSRVSRNTEAFFGQGTRLTVV.